This T cell receptor (beta chain) is from a study of blood T cells in healthy people across ages. The authors ran a second PCR of roughly 6 to 12 cycles using a sample-barcoded 5' primer and a J-beta primer mix. In TCRdb, the 5' RACE reads were re-called with MiXCR into one record per CDR3 protein. The data show about 1.7 million distinct CDR3 sequences, with 28% seen just once and 7.7% held by the top ten. Regarding this clonotype: As yet, its antigen is unknown.

Study conclusions and caveats: The diversity estimates, figures obtained from one million T cells, were considered underestimates.

With 8 bases removed from V and 2 bases from J, the gap between germline ends came to 12 bases. CDR3 size: 13 residues. The germline V gene encodes CDR1 SNHLY and CDR2 FYNNEI. The receptor was derived from a woman in her 30s in good health. The V gene is TRBV2, the J gene TRBJ2-5; D is possibly TRBD1 or TRBD2 (5 bases each). The sample taken for sequencing was blood. The CDR3 reads CASASEGQETQYF. The DNA of the CDR3 is TGTGCCAGCGCCTCTGAGGGGCAAGAGACCCAGTACTTC.